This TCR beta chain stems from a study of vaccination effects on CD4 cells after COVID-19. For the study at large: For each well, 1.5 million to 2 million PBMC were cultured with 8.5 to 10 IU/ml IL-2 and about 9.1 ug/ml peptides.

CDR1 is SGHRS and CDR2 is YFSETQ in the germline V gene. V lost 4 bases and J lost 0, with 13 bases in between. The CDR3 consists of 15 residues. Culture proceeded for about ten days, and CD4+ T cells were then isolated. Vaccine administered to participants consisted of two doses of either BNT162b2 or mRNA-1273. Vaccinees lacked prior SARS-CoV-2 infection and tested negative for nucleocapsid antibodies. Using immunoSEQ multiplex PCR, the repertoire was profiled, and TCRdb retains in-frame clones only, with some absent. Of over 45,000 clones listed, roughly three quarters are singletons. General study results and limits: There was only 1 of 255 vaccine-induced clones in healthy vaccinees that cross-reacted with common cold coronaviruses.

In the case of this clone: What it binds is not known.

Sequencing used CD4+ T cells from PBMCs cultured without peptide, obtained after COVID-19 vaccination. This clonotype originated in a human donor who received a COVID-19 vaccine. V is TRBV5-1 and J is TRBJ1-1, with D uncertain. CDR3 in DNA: TGCGCCAGCAGCCCCCGTTTCGGGTTGAACACTGAAGCTTTCTTT. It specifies CASSPRFGLNTEAFF.